The TCR beta chain under discussion was sequenced for a study of T cells in localized non-small cell lung cancer. Broader study findings: Maximal T cell clonality occurred in uninvolved adjacent lung, with tumor ranking below it. Researchers found a median about 53 of the top 100 tumor clones in adjacent lung.

About this clone itself: Its antigen remains unidentified.

The repertoire was sequenced with immunoSEQ multiplex PCR; TCRdb's copy has only in-frame clones and lacks some. The data show more than 45,000 clones, roughly 80% seen once. This sample comprised peripheral blood, obtained before any cancer treatment. The TCR originated in a man aged 40-75 years with stage I squamous cell lung carcinoma.

The CDR3 nucleotides read TGTGCCACCAGCACACACAAAACAGATACGCAGTATTTT. Amino acid sequence: CATSTHKTDTQYF. The chain uses TRBV15 and TRBJ2-3, with no clear D. CDR1 is LNHNV, CDR2 YYDKDF, per germline (reference sequence). CDR3 length: 13 amino acids. V lost 4 bases and J 3 bases, leaving 8 bases between the germline ends.